This T cell receptor beta chain originates from a study of blood T cell repertoires in COVID-19. Study-level background: Both acute and convalescent COVID-19 samples were obtained from the United States, Italy and Spain. T cells, B-cell-depleted T cells, or PBMCs supplied cDNA or gDNA.

Original data processing: Amplification of reference gene primers was used by the study to estimate nucleated cell counts. Data came from immunoSEQ multiplex PCR; TCRdb stores just in-frame clones and leaves some out. V and J calls plus clone size are reproduced from that table; the DNA served to infer D and trimming. The sample holds tens of thousands of clones, 88% seen once. The CDR3 runs to 16 residues. Germline-derived CDR1 and CDR2 are SGHTA and FQGNSA. The germline V and J ends were trimmed by 2 bases and 1 base, with 12 bases remaining between them. The Seattle patients, enrolled during active infection, were followed longitudinally.

The sample consisted of peripheral blood. This sequence joins TRBV7-2 and TRBJ1-3; D gene ambiguous. This clonotype originated in a man in his fifties or sixties with COVID-19, enrolled during active disease. The CDR3 DNA sequence: TGTGCCAGCAGCTTAATCCGGGGAGTTTCTGGAAACACCATATATTTT. It encodes CASSLIRGVSGNTIYF. The variable domain in full, completed from reference TRBV7-2 and TRBJ1-3, reads GAGVSQSPSNKVTEKGKDVELRCDPISGHTALYWYRQSLGQGLEFLIYFQGNSAPDKSGLPSDRFSAERTGGSVSTLTIQRTQQEDSAVYLCASSLIRGVSGNTIYFGEGSWLTVV.